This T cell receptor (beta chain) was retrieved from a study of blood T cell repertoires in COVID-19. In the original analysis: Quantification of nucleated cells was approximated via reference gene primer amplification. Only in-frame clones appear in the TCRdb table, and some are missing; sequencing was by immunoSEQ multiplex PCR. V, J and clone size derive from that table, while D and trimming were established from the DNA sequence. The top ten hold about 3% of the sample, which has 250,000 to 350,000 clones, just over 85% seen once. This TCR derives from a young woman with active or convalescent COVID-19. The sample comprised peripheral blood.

CDR3 coding DNA: TGTGCCTGGAAAGTCGCGGGGTGGAGTGAGCAGTACTTC. This codes for CAWKVAGWSEQYF. The V gene is TRBV30, the J gene TRBJ2-7; maybe TRBD2 (6 bases). The germline CDR1 and CDR2 sequences are GTSNPN and SVGIG (reference sequence). The CDR3 length is 13 residues. V dropped 4 bases and J dropped 7 bases, with 17 bases sitting between them.